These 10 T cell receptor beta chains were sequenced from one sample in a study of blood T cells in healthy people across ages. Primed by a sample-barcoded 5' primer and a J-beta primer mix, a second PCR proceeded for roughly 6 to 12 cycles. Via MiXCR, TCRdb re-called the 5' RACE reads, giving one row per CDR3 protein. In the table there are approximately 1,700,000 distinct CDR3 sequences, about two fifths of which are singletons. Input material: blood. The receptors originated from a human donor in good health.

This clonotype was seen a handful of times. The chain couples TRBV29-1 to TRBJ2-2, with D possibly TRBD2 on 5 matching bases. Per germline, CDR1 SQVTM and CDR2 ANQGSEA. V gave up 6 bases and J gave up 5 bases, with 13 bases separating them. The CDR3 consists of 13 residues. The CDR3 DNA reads TGCAGCGTGGGAGATAGGGAGACCGGGGAGCTGTTTTTT. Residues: CSVGDRETGELFF.

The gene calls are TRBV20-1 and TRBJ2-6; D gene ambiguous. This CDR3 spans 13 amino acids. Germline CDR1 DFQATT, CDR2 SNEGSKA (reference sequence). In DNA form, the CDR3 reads TGCAGCGGCAAGCTGGTTAAGGCCAACGTCCTGACTTTC. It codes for CSGKLVKANVLTF.

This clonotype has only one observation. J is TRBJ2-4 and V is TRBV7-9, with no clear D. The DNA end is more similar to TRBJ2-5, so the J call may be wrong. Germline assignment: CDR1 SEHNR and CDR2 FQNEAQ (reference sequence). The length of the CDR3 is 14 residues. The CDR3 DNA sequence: TGTGCCAGCAGCTTATCCACACCTTGGGAGACCCAGTACTTC. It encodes CASSLSTPWETQYF.

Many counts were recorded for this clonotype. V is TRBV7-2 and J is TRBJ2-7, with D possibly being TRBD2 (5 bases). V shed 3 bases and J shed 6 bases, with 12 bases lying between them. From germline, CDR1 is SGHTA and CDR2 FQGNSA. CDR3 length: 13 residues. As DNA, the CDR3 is TGTGCCAGCAGCTTGCGACGGGAAGGCGAGCAGTACTTC. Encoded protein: CASSLRREGEQYF.

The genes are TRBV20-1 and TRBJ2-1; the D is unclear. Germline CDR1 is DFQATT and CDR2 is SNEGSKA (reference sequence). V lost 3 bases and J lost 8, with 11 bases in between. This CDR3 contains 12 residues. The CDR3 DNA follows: TGCAGTGCTAGCTTCCGGATCGATGAGCAGTTCTTC. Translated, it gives CSASFRIDEQFF.

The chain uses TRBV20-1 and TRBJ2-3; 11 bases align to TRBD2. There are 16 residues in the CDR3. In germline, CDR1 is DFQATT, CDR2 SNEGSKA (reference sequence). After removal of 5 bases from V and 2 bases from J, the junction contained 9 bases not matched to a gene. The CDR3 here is CSASLLTSGITDTQYF. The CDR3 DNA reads TGCAGTGCTTCCCTCTTGACTAGCGGGATCACAGATACGCAGTATTTT.

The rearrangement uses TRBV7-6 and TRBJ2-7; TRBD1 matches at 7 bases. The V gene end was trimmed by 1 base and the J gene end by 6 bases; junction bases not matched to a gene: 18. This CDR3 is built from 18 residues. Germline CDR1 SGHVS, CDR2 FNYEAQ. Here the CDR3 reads CASSLVALTTGASGEQYF. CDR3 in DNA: TGTGCCAGCAGCTTAGTGGCCTTGACTACAGGGGCGAGCGGCGAGCAGTACTTC.

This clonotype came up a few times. CDR3 nucleotide sequence: TGCGCCAGCAGCATCCGATCGGGACAGGGCGGCGGCGAGCAGTACTTC. This gives the protein CASSIRSGQGGGEQYF. The J gene is TRBJ2-7, the V gene TRBV5-1; 9 nucleotides line up with TRBD1. V lost 4 bases to trimming and J lost 6 bases; unmatched junction nucleotides: 14. CDR3 length: 16 residues. CDR1 is SGHRS, CDR2 YFSETQ, per germline.

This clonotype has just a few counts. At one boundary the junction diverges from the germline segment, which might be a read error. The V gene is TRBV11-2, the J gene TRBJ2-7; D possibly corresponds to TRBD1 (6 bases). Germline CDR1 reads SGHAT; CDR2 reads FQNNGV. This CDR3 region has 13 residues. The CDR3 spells CASIRDTSHEQYF. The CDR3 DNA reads TGTGCCAGCATCCGGGACACCTCCCACGAGCAGTACTTC.

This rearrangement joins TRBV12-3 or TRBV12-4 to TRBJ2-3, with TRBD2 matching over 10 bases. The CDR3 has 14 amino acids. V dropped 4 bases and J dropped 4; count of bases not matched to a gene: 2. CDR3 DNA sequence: TGTGCCAGCAGTTCAGCGGGGGGGCCAGATACGCAGTATTTT. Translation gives CASSSAGGPDTQYF.